This T cell receptor beta chain was recovered during a study of T-cell reconstitution after alpha-beta-depleted transplantation in children. Overall study findings and caveats: Several hundred graft clones that had expanded were reportedly the source of alpha-beta T cells about two months after transplant. For some patients, TCRbeta diversity was high at day 60 because of recipient T cells and thymic progenitors that survived. T-cell counts and diversity at one year post-transplant came mainly from newly produced T cells.

Germline V gene lookup returns CDR1 KGHSH and CDR2 LQKENI. This CDR3 region has 16 residues. V was clipped by 1 base and J by 5 bases, with 14 bases between them. As for this clonotype: The antigen is unknown.

The TCRbeta library was prepared with unique molecular identifiers. Via MiXCR, TCRdb re-called the PCR reads, giving one row per CDR3 protein. Among 330,000 or so distinct CDR3 sequences listed, around 7.1% were seen once. The chain is built from TRBV18 and TRBJ2-2; no clear D gene. Source: peripheral blood, taken 360 days after TCRalphabeta/CD19-depleted stem cell transplant. This TCR was recovered from a female patient aged 2-9 years who had a stem cell transplant for Fanconi anemia, so the T cells may come from the graft donor. In DNA, the CDR3 is TGTGCCAGCTCACCACTTCTTTCAGCTCAGACCGGGGAGCTGTTTTTT. Residues: CASSPLLSAQTGELFF.